This TCR beta chain was recovered during a study of long-term antiretroviral therapy in people with HIV. The sample holds a few counts of this clone. Its matching antigen is unknown. Findings and limits, study-wide: Someone took the blood between about 2003 and 2018, maybe while older ART regimens were in use.

The immunoSEQ assay was v3.0, run at survey level. TCRdb's table, derived via immunoSEQ multiplex PCR, lists solely in-frame clones and lacks some. The table has tens of thousands of clones, approximately 85% seen once. This CDR3 is built from 13 residues. The germline gives CDR1 SGHTA, CDR2 FQGNSA. V was cut by 1 base and J by 2 bases, with 5 bases left in between. The sample was unsorted PBMCs, taken 3.1 years after starting antiretroviral therapy. The chain links TRBV7-2 to TRBJ1-2; the D is unclear. This sequence originates from a woman aged 50 to 65 with HIV. CDR3 sequence reads: CASSLDQNYGYTF. The DNA of the CDR3 is TGTGCCAGCAGCTTAGATCAGAACTATGGCTACACCTTC. Using reference TRBV7-2 and TRBJ1-2 for the parts outside the CDR3, the full variable domain is GAGVSQSPSNKVTEKGKDVELRCDPISGHTALYWYRQSLGQGLEFLIYFQGNSAPDKSGLPSDRFSAERTGGSVSTLTIQRTQQEDSAVYLCASSLDQNYGYTFGSGTRLTVV.